This TCR beta chain comes out of a study of shared clonotypes between healthy human individuals. General study findings and limits: Approximately 4.9% of naive CD4 clonotypes were shared across a handful of donors. Inspection by rarefaction showed sorted-subset sequencing to be incomplete despite large depth.

V lost 0 bases and J lost 4, with 12 bases in between. Germline V CDR1 and CDR2: SGHVS, FQNEAQ. The CDR3 extends over 15 amino acids. TCRdb's table, derived via immunoSEQ multiplex PCR, lists solely in-frame clones and lacks some. The data contain 950,000 to 1,100,000 clones, about 70% of them singletons. Regarding this clone: Antigen: not known.

Sequencing was done on a sample of memory CD4+ T cells sorted from blood. Specified subset: CD45RA-negative fraction. The receptor was derived from a man aged 18 to 30 in good health. The chain links TRBV7-8 to TRBJ1-2; maybe TRBD1 (6 bases). CDR3 loop: CASSLATAGAYGYTF. The CDR3 DNA sequence: TGTGCCAGCAGCTTAGCGACGGCAGGGGCCTATGGCTACACCTTC.